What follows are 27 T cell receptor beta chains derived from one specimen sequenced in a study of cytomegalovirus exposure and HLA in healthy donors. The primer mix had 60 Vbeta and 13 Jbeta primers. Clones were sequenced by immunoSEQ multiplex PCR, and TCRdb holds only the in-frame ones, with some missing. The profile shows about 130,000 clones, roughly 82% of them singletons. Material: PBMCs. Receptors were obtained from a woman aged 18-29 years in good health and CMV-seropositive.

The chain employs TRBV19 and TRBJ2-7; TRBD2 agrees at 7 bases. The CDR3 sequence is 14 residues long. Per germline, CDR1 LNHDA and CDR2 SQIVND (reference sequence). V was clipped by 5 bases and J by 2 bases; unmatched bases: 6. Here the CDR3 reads CASSSASGAYEQYF. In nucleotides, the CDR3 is TGTGCCAGTAGTTCCGCTAGCGGTGCCTACGAGCAGTACTTC.

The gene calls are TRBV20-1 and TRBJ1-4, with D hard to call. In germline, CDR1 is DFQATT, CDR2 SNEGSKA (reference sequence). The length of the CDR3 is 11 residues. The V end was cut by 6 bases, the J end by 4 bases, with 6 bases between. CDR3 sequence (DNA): TGCAGTGCCCCACTTAATGAAAAACTGTTTTTT. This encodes CSAPLNEKLFF.

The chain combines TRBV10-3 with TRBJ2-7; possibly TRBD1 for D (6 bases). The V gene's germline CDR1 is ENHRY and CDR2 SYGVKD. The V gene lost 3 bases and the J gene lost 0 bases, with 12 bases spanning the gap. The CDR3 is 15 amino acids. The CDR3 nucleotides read TGTGCCATCAGTGATAACAGGGTTGGCTCCTACGAGCAGTACTTC. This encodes CAISDNRVGSYEQYF.

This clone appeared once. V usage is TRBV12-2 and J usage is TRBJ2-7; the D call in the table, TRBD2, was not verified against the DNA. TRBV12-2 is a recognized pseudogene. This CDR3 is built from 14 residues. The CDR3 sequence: CASRLRDYLSEQYF. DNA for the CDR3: TGTGCAAGTCGCTTAAGGGACTATTTATCCGAGCAGTACTTC.

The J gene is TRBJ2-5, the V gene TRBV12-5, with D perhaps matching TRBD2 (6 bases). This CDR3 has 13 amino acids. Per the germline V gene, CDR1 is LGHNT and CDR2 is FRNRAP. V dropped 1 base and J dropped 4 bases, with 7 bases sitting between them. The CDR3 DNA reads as TGTGCTAGTGGTTTGGGGGGGGTAGAGACCCAGTACTTC. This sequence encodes CASGLGGVETQYF.

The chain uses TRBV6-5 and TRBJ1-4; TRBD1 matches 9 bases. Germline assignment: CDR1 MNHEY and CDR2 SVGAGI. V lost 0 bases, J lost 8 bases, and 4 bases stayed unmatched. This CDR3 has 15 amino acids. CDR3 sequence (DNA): TGTGCCAGCAGTTACTCGGGGACAGGGAACGAAAAACTGTTTTTT. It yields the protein CASSYSGTGNEKLFF.

The CDR3, as DNA: TGTGCCAGCAGCTACGACAGGGGATATGGCTACACCTTC. It yields the protein CASSYDRGYGYTF. This chain joins TRBV7-2 and TRBJ1-2; 8 bases are shared with TRBD1. This CDR3 is built from 13 residues. CDR1 and CDR2 (germline): SGHTA, FQGNSA. Trimming cost V 4 bases and J 5 bases; bases outside gene matches: 3.

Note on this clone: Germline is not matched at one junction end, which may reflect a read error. CDR3 protein: CSSSAQGGTEAFF. CDR3 nucleotide sequence: TGTTCCAGCAGCGCTCAGGGGGGCACTGAAGCTTTCTTT. The rearrangement joins TRBV7-9 to TRBJ1-1; 7 nucleotides match TRBD1. Looked up from germline, CDR1 is SEHNR and CDR2 is FQNEAQ (reference sequence). The CDR3 has 13 amino acids. Full variable domain (rest looked up from reference TRBV7-9 and TRBJ1-1): DTGVSQNPRHKITKRGQNVTFRCDPISEHNRLYWYRQTLGQGPEFLTYFQNEAQLEKSRLLSDRFSAERPKGSFSTLEIQRTEQGDSAMYLCSSSAQGGTEAFFGQGTRLTVV.

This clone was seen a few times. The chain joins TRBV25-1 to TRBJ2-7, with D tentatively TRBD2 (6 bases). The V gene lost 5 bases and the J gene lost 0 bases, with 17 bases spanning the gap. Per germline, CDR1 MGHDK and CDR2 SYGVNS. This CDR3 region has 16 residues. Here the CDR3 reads CASSRLRDGSSYEQYF. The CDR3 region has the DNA TGTGCCAGCAGTCGCCTAAGGGACGGGAGCTCCTACGAGCAGTACTTC.

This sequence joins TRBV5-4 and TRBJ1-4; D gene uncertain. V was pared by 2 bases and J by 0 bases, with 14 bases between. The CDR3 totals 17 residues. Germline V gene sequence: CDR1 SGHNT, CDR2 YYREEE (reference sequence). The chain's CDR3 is CASSFTVGVATNEKLFF. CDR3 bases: TGTGCCAGCAGCTTTACCGTCGGGGTTGCAACTAATGAAAAACTGTTTTTT.

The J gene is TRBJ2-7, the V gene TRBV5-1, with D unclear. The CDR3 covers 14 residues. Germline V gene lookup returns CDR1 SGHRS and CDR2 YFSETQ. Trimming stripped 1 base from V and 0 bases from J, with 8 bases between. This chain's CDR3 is CASSLLQDSYEQYF. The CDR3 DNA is TGCGCCAGCAGCTTGCTTCAGGACTCCTACGAGCAGTACTTC.

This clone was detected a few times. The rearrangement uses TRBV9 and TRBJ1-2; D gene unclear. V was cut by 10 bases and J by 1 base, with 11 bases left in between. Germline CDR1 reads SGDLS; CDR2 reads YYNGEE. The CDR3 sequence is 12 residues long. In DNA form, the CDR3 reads TGTGCCGGCTCGCCGTATAACTATGGCTACACCTTC. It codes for CAGSPYNYGYTF.

CDR3 DNA sequence: TGTGCCAGCAGTGATCCCAGGGGACGGGTAGATACGCAGTATTTT. It yields the protein CASSDPRGRVDTQYF. The chain is built from TRBV25-1 and TRBJ2-3; TRBD1 might be the D (6 bases). This CDR3 region has 15 residues. The germline V gene has CDR1 MGHDK and CDR2 SYGVNS. The ends were cut back, 3 bases at V and 5 bases at J, with 15 bases in the middle.

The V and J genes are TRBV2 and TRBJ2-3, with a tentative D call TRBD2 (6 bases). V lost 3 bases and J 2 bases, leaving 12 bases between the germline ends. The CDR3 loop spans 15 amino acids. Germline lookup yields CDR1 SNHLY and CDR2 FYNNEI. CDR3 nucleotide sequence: TGTGCCAGCAGTGAGGGGGGATGGAACACAGATACGCAGTATTTT. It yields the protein CASSEGGWNTDTQYF.

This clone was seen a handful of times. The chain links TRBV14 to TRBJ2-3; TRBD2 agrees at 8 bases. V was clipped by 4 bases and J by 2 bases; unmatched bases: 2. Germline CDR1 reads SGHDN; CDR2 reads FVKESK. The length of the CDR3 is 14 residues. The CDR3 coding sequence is TGTGCCAGCAGCCCGGGACTAGACACAGATACGCAGTATTTT. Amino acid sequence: CASSPGLDTDTQYF.

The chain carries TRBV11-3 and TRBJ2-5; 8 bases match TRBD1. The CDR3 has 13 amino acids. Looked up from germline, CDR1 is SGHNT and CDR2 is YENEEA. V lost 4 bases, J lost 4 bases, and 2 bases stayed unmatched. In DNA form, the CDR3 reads TGTGCCAGCAGCTCGGACAGGGTAGAGACCCAGTACTTC. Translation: CASSSDRVETQYF.

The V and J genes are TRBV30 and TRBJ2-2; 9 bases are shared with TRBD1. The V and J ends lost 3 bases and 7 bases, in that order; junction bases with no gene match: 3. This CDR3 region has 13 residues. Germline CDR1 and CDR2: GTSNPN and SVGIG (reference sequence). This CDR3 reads CAWRGQGHGELFF. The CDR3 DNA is TGTGCCTGGAGAGGACAGGGGCACGGGGAGCTGTTTTTT.

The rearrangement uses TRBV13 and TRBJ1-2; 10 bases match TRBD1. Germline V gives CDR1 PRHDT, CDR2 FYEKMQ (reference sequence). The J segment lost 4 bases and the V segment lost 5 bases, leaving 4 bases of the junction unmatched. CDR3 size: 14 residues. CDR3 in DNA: TGTGCCAGCAGCCGGGACAGGGGAACCTATGGCTACACCTTC. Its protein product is CASSRDRGTYGYTF.

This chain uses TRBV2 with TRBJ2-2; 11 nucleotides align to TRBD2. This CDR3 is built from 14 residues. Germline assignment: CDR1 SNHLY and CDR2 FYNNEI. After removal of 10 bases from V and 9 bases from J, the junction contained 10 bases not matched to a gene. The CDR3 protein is CATEPGTSGWELFF. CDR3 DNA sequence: TGTGCCACCGAGCCCGGGACTAGCGGTTGGGAGCTGTTTTTT.

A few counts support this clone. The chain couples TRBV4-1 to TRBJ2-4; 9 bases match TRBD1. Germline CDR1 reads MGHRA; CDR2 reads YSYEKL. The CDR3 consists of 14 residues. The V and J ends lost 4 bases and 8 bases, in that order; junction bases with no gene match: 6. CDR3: CASSPGQGIDIQYF. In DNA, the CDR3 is TGCGCCAGCAGCCCCGGACAGGGGATAGACATTCAGTACTTC.

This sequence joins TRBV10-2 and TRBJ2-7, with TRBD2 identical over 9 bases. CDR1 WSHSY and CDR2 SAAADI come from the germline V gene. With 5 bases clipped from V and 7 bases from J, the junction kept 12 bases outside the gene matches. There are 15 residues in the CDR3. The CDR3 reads CASSRLGGGANEQYF. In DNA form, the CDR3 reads TGCGCCAGCAGTCGTCTGGGCGGGGGGGCGAATGAGCAGTACTTC.

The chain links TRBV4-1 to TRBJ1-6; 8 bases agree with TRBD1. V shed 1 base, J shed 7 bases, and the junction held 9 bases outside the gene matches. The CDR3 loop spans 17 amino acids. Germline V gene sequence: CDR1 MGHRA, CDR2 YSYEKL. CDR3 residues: CASSQGAGTGPNSPLHF. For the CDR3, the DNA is TGCGCCAGCAGCCAAGGGGCCGGGACAGGACCCAATTCACCCCTCCACTTT.

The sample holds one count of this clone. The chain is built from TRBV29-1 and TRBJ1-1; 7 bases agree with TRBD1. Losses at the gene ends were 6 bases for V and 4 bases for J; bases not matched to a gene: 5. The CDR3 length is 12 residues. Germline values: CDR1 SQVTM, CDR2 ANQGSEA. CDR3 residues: CSVNRGGTEAFF. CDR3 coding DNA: TGCAGCGTCAACAGGGGAGGCACTGAAGCTTTCTTT.

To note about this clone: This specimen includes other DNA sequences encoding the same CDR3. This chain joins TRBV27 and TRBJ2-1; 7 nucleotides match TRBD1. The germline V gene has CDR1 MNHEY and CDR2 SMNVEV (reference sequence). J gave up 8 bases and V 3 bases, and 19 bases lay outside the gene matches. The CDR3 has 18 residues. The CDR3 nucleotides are TGTGCCAGCAGTTTGCGTTCCGACAGGGTAAACTCATTGGATGAGCAGTTCTTC. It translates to CASSLRSDRVNSLDEQFF.

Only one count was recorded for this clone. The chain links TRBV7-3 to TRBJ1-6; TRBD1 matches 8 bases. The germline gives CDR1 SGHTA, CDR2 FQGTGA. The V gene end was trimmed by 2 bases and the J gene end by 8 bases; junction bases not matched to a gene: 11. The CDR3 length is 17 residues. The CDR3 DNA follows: TGTGCCAGCAGCTTACCCCGGACAGGGAAAAAGGATTCACCCCTCCACTTT. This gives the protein CASSLPRTGKKDSPLHF.

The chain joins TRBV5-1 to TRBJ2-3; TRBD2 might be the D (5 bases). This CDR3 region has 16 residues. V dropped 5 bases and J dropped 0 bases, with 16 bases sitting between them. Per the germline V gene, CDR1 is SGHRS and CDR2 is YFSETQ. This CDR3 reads CASSPSGGLSTDTQYF. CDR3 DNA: TGCGCCAGCAGTCCCTCCGGAGGACTGAGCACAGATACGCAGTATTTT.

In DNA, the CDR3 is TGTGCCAGCAGTGCGGAGATACAGGGTGGCATTCAGTACTTC. Translating gives CASSAEIQGGIQYF. The V call is TRBV6-4, the J call TRBJ2-4; D is perhaps TRBD1 (6 bases). This CDR3 has 14 residues. Deletions cut 4 bases from V and 9 bases from J, with 16 bases between. Germline lookup yields CDR1 MRHNA and CDR2 SNTAGT.